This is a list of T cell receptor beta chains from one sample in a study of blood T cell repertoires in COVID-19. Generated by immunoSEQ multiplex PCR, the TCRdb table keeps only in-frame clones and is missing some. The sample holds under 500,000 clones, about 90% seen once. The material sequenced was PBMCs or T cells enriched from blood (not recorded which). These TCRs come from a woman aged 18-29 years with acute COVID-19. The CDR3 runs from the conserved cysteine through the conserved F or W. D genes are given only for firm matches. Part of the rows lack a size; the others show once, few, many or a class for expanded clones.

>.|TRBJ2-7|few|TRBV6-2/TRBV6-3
CASSSLRPEEPYEQYF
TGTGCCAGCAGTTCCCTCAGGCCCGAAGAACCCTACGAGCAGTACTTC
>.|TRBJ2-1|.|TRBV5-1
CASSLVVTGSYNEQFF
TGCGCCAGCAGCTTGGTGGTGACTGGATCCTACAATGAGCAGTTCTTC
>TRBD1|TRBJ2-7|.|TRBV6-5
CASSQLGQGAYEQYF
TGTGCCAGCAGCCAGCTCGGACAGGGGGCCTACGAGCAGTACTTC
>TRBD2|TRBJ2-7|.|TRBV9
CASSPHSGRAVYEQYF
TGTGCCAGCAGCCCGCATAGCGGGAGGGCCGTTTATGAGCAGTACTTC
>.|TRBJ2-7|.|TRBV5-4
CASSFIGTPSYEQYF
TGTGCCAGCAGCTTCATTGGGACACCTTCCTACGAGCAGTACTTC
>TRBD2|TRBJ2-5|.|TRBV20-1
CSASKAGGQETQYF
TGCAGTGCTAGTAAGGCGGGAGGCCAAGAGACCCAGTACTTC
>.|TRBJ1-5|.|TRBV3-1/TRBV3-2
CASSPRRLNQPQHF
TGTGCCAGCAGCCCTAGACGGCTTAATCAGCCCCAGCATTTT
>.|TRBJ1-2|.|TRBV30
CAWSAGGVRGYTF
TGTGCCTGGAGTGCCGGAGGGGTGAGAGGCTACACCTTC
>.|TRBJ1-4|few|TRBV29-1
CSVGGLFSTNEKLFF
TGCAGCGTTGGGGGACTGTTCTCGACAAATGAAAAACTGTTTTTT
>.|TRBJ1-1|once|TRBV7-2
CASSSGPNTEAFF
TGTGCCAGCAGCTCCGGTCCGAACACTGAAGCTTTCTTT
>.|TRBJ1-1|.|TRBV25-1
CASSESGSGNTEAFF
TGTGCCAGCAGTGAATCCGGTTCTGGGAACACTGAAGCTTTCTTT
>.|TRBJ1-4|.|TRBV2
CATGRDTPANEKLFF
TGTGCCACCGGAAGGGACACGCCGGCTAATGAAAAACTGTTTTTT
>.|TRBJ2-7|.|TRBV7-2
CASSVPGVGEQYF
TGTGCCAGCAGCGTGCCGGGAGTCGGGGAGCAGTACTTC
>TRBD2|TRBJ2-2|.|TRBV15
CATSDGTSGTGELFF
TGTGCCACCAGCGACGGGACTAGCGGCACCGGGGAGCTGTTTTTT
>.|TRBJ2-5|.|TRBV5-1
CASSLGGEETQYF
TGCGCCAGCAGCTTGGGCGGGGAAGAGACCCAGTACTTC
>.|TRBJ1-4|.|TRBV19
CASRLGAGNEKLFF
TGTGCCAGCCGTTTGGGGGCGGGTAATGAAAAACTGTTTTTT
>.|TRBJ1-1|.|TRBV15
CATSSLSGGRAEAFF
TGTGCCACCAGCTCACTTTCGGGGGGGCGCGCTGAAGCTTTCTTT
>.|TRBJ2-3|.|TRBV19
CASSIANRRPDTQYF
TGTGCCAGTAGTATCGCTAACAGACGGCCAGATACGCAGTATTTT
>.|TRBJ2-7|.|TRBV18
CASQEDRAYEQYF
TGTGCCAGCCAGGAGGACAGAGCCTACGAGCAGTACTTC
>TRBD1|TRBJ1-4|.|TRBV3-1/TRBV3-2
CASRNSQGAALINEKLFF
TGTGCCAGCAGAAATTCTCAGGGGGCGGCCTTGATTAATGAAAAACTGTTTTTT
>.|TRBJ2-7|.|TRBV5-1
CASSSTVGDEQYF
TGCGCCAGCAGCTCAACGGTCGGGGACGAGCAGTACTTC
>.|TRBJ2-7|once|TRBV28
CASTMGSGGEQYF
TGTGCCAGCACTATGGGCTCCGGAGGGGAGCAGTACTTC
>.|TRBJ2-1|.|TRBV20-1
CSASGRGAQFF
TGCAGTGCTAGTGGCAGGGGTGCGCAGTTCTTC
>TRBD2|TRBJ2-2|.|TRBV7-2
CASSLRSLAGVVTGELFF
TGTGCCAGCAGCTTACGGTCCCTAGCGGGAGTGGTAACCGGGGAGCTGTTTTTT
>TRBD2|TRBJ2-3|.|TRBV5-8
CASSHRLAGATDTQYF
TGTGCCAGCAGCCACAGACTAGCGGGAGCGACAGATACGCAGTATTTT
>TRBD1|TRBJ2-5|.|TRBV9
CASSLSGGAGYQETQYF
TGTGCCAGCAGCCTCTCAGGGGGCGCAGGTTACCAAGAGACCCAGTACTTC
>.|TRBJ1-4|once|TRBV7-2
CASSLSGLNNEKLFF
TGTGCCAGCAGCTTATCGGGACTAAATAATGAAAAACTGTTTTTT
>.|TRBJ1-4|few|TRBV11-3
CASSLPNTGSDEKLFF
TGTGCCAGCAGCTTACCGAACACAGGGTCAGACGAAAAACTGTTTTTT
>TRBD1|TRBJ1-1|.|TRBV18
CASSPQGAHNTEAFF
TGTGCCAGCTCACCTCAGGGGGCGCATAACACTGAAGCTTTCTTT
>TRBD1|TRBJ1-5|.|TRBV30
CAWGTGQNQPQHF
TGTGCCTGGGGGACAGGACAGAATCAGCCCCAGCATTTT
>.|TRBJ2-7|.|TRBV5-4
CASSLDRDQAYEQYF
TGTGCCAGCAGCTTGGACAGGGACCAGGCCTACGAGCAGTACTTC
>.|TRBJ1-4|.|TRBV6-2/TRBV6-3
CASSAYREKEKLFF
TGTGCCAGCAGTGCATACAGGGAAAAAGAAAAACTGTTTTTT
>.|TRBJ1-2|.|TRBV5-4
CASSFWGALVDTF
TGTGCCAGCAGCTTTTGGGGCGCGTTGGTCGACACCTTC
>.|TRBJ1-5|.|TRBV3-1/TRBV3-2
CASRKTGTGQPQHF
TGTGCCAGCAGAAAAACAGGGACGGGTCAGCCCCAGCATTTT
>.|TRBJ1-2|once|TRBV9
CASRGGGYTF
TGTGCCAGCAGGGGAGGCGGCTACACCTTC
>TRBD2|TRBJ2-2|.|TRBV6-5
CASSLAGGVGELFF
TGTGCCAGCTCCTTAGCGGGAGGGGTAGGGGAGCTGTTTTTT
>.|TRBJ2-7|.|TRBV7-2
CASSLDRVYEQYF
TGTGCCAGCAGCTTAGACAGAGTCTACGAGCAGTACTTC
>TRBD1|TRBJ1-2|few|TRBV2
CASNRGGTALYGYTF
TGTGCCTCCAACAGAGGAGGGACAGCCCTCTATGGCTACACCTTC
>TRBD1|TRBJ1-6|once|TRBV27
CASVLTRRTGDNSPLHF
TGTGCCAGCGTCCTAACCCGACGGACAGGGGATAATTCACCCCTCCACTTT
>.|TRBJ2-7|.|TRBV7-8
CASSQGHTSYEQYF
TGTGCCAGCAGCCAGGGGCACACCTCCTACGAGCAGTACTTC
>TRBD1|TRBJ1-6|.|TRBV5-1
CASSLGGQGRSPLHF
TGCGCCAGCAGCTTGGGGGGACAGGGCCGCTCACCCCTCCACTTT
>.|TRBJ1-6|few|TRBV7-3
CASSSTPGRSPLHF
TGTGCCAGCAGCTCAACACCCGGTCGGTCACCCCTCCACTTT
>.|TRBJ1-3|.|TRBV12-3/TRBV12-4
CASRSGRNTIYF
TGTGCCAGCAGATCAGGGAGAAACACCATATATTTT
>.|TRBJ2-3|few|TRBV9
CASSVDGGQGDTQYF
TGTGCCAGCAGCGTGGACGGGGGGCAGGGAGATACGCAGTATTTT
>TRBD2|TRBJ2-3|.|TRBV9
CASSARLAGGQNTQYF
TGTGCCAGCAGCGCCAGACTAGCGGGGGGCCAGAATACGCAGTATTTT
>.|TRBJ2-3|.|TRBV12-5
CASGANDWDTQYF
TGTGCTAGTGGGGCAAATGATTGGGATACGCAGTATTTT
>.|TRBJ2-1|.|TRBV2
CASSKRGHGWSNEQFF
TGTGCCAGCAGTAAACGGGGACACGGTTGGTCCAATGAGCAGTTCTTC
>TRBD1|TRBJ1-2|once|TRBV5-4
CASSLWETGSYGYTF
TGTGCCAGCAGCTTGTGGGAGACAGGGTCCTATGGCTACACCTTC
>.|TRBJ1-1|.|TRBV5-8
CASSPTGEAFF
TGTGCCAGCAGCCCAACCGGGGAGGCTTTCTTT
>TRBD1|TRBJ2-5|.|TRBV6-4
CASRGTGQETQYF
TGTGCCAGTCGAGGGACAGGGCAAGAGACCCAGTACTTC
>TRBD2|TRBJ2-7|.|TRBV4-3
CASSQERGGHEQYF
TGCGCCAGCAGCCAAGAAAGGGGAGGGCACGAGCAGTACTTC
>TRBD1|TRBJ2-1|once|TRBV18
CASSPGTVSYNEQFF
TGTGCCAGCTCACCAGGGACAGTTTCCTACAATGAGCAGTTCTTC
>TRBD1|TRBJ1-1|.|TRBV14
CASSQRTGGSEAFF
TGTGCCAGCAGCCAACGAACAGGGGGCTCTGAAGCTTTCTTT
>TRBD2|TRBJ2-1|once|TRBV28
CASRYSGRAYNEQFF
TGTGCCAGCAGGTATAGCGGGAGGGCGTACAATGAGCAGTTCTTC
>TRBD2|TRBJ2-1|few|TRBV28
CASSFPGTTHNEQFF
TGTGCCAGCAGTTTTCCCGGGACTACGCACAATGAGCAGTTCTTC
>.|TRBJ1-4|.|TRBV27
CASCSLGGTNEKLFF
TGTGCCAGCTGTAGCCTGGGGGGAACTAATGAAAAACTGTTTTTT
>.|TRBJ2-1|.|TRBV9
CASGSSYNEQFF
TGTGCCAGCGGGAGCTCCTACAATGAGCAGTTCTTC
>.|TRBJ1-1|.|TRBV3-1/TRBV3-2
CASSPLDRNTEAFF
TGTGCCAGCAGCCCCCTGGACAGGAACACTGAAGCTTTCTTT